The sequence of this T cell receptor (beta chain) was determined in a study of vaccination and CD4 T cells after COVID-19. Treatment: 10-day PBMC culture with coronavirus spike peptide pools or control peptides (ViraFEST assay). Cultured CD4+ T-cell DNA underwent Oncomine TCR Beta short-read sequencing. TCRdb re-called the PCR reads through MiXCR, storing one row per CDR3 protein. Of 9,000 to 15,000 distinct CDR3 sequences detected, roughly 54% appear once; the ten largest clones hold around a quarter. V lost 6 bases and J lost 8, with 14 bases in between. The CDR3 spans 13 residues. Per the germline V gene, CDR1 is MNHNS and CDR2 is SASEGT. Points on this clonotype: The antigen remains undetermined.

Sequencing used CD4+ T cells from blood, cultured in vitro. The receptor's source is a human donor who had recovered from COVID-19. The gene calls are TRBV6-1 and TRBJ2-1; TRBD2 might be the D (5 bases). The CDR3 region is CASRADPLDEQFF. In nucleotides, the CDR3 is TGTGCCAGCAGAGCGGATCCCCTGGATGAGCAGTTCTTC.